This T cell receptor beta chain originates from a study of blood T cell repertoires in COVID-19. V was clipped by 3 bases and J by 3 bases; unmatched bases: 10. CDR1 and CDR2 from the germline V gene are LGHDT and YNNKEL (reference sequence). This CDR3 contains 19 residues. Donors were grouped by their self-reported clinical history. Symptom resolution, clearance, or two negative PCRs marked the recovered donors of Cohort 3. Authors' processing steps: Quantification of nucleated cells was approximated via reference gene primer amplification. Data came from immunoSEQ multiplex PCR; TCRdb stores just in-frame clones and leaves some out. That table gives V, J and clone size, and the DNA gave D and trimming. This sample has 110,000 to 150,000 clones, with 78% found just once.

This sequence originates from a woman between 45 and 60 years old who had recovered from COVID-19. The gene calls are TRBV3-1 (or the pseudogene TRBV3-2) and TRBJ2-2; 13 positions match TRBD2. Input material: PBMCs or T cells enriched from blood (not recorded which). CDR3 sequence reads: CASSHNLLAGGPDTGELFF. The CDR3 DNA reads TGTGCCAGCAGCCATAACTTACTAGCGGGGGGGCCAGACACCGGGGAGCTGTTTTTT.